This T cell receptor beta chain appears in the sequencing data of a study of cytomegalovirus exposure and HLA in healthy donors. Whole-study findings and limits: Among TCR beta chains, those listed as cytomegalovirus-associated numbered some 160. Later, an analysis found that TCR clusters from the first cohort tended to co-occur in the 120 validation repertoires.

The CDR3 runs to 15 residues. Trimming cost V 4 bases and J 5 bases, with 19 bases left between them. Germline-derived CDR1 and CDR2 are SGHDT and YYEEEE. As for this clone: Its antigen is currently unknown.

Repertoires were generated with immunoSEQ multiplex PCR, while TCRdb's copy carries only in-frame clones and drops some. The table has about 180,000 clones, around 84% seen once; the top ten hold more than 15%. Sequencing input: PBMCs. The receptor's source is a young man in good health and CMV-seropositive. The chain recombines TRBV5-6 with TRBJ2-7; D might be TRBD2 (5 bases). This CDR3 reads CASSPRPGIIHEQYF. CDR3 sequence (DNA): TGTGCCAGCAGCCCCCGGCCGGGGATCATACACGAGCAGTACTTC.